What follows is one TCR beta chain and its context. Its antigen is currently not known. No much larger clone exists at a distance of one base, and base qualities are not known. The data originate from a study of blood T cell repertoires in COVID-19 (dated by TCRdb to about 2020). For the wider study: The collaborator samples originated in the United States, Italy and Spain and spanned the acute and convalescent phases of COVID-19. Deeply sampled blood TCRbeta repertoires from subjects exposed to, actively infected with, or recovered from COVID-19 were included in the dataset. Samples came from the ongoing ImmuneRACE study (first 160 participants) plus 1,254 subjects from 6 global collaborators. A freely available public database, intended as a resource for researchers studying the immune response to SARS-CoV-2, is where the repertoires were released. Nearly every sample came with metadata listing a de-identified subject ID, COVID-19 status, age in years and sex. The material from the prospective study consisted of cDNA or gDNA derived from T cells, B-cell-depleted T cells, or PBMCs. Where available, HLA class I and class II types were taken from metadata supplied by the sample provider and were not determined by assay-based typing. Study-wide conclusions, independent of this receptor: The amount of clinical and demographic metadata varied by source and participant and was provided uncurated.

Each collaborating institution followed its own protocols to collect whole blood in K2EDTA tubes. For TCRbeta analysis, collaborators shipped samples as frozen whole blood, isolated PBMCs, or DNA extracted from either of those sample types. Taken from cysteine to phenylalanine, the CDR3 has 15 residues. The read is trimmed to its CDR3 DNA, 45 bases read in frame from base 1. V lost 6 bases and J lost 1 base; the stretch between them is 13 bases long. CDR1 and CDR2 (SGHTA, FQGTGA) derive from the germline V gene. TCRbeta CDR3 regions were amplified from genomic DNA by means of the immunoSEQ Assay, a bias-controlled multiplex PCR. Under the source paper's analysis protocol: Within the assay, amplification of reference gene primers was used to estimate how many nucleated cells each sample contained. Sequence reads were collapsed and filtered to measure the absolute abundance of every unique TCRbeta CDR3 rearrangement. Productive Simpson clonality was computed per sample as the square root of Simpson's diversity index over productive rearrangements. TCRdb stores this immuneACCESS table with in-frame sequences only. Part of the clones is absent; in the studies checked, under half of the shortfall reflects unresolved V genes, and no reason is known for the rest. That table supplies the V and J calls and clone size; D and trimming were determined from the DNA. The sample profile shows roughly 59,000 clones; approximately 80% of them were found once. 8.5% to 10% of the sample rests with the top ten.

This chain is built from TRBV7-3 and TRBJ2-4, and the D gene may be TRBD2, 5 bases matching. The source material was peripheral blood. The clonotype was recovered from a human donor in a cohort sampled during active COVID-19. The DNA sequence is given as TGTGCCAGCAGTCTAGTGGGGAGTGCCAAAAACATTCAGTACTTC. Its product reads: CASSLVGSAKNIQYF.